This T cell receptor beta chain is from a study of CXCR3-negative and CXCR3-positive naive CD8 T cells. TRB cDNA libraries were made by UMI-labeled 5' RACE. TCRdb reprocessed the 5' RACE reads; each CDR3 protein has one entry and no DNA is given. The sample has 75,000 or so distinct CDR3 sequences. The CDR3 sequence is 15 residues long. Germline values: CDR1 SEHNR, CDR2 FQNEAQ (reference sequence). The sequenced material came from naive CXCR3- CD8+ T cells from blood. Subset in this sample: CD45RO-CCR7+CD27+CD95- naive CD8+ T cells lacking CXCR3 (TNR3-). The receptor's source is a human donor in good health. Some clones in this sample may be carry-over from other donors' samples. The chain carries TRBV7-9 and TRBJ2-1; TCRdb calls TRBD1, which cannot be checked without DNA. The chain's CDR3 is CASSSGTGEDNEQFF.